These T cell receptor beta chains were read from a single sample in a study of blood T cell repertoires in COVID-19. The table came from immunoSEQ multiplex PCR; TCRdb's copy has only in-frame clones and leaves some out. This sample yields 360,000 or so clones, of which approximately 91% are seen a single time; approximately 0.97% belongs to the top ten. Sequencing was performed on PBMCs or T cells enriched from blood (not recorded which). The receptors here all came from a woman in her 30s who had been exposed to COVID-19. Both conserved end residues are part of each CDR3. The D gene is left open where the match is weak. The size of a clone is reported for some rows only, either as once, few or many, or as a class for expanded clones.

CASSQGGLETQYF TGTGCCAGCAGCCAAGGGGGCCTAGAGACCCAGTACTTC TRBJ2-5 TRBD1 TRBV28 NA 13
CASSGMDRGDYGYTF TGTGCCAGCAGCGGAATGGACAGGGGGGACTATGGCTACACCTTC TRBJ1-2 TRBD1 TRBV9 NA 15
CASSYSGANVLTF TGTGCCAGCAGCTACTCTGGGGCCAACGTCCTGACTTTC TRBJ2-6 NA TRBV28 NA 13
CASSFVSGTEAFF TGTGCCAGCAGTTTTGTCAGCGGCACTGAAGCTTTCTTT TRBJ1-1 NA TRBV12-3/TRBV12-4 NA 13
CASSPLFVLGF TGTGCCAGCAGTCCCCTTTTCGTCCTAGGTTTT TRBJ1-3 NA TRBV27 NA 11
CASSADRGDTGELFF TGTGCCAGCAGCGCCGACAGGGGGGACACCGGGGAGCTGTTTTTT TRBJ2-2 TRBD1 TRBV7-3 NA 15
CASSRQGGRANTEAFF TGTGCCAGCAGCCGACAGGGTGGGAGGGCGAACACTGAAGCTTTCTTT TRBJ1-1 TRBD1 TRBV7-8 NA 16
CSAADTPSSYNEQFF TGCAGCGCTGCAGACACCCCGAGCTCCTACAATGAGCAGTTCTTC TRBJ2-1 NA TRBV29-1 NA 15
CASSRGGLSASKNIQYF TGTGCCAGCAGCAGGGGGGGACTTTCCGCCTCAAAAAACATTCAGTACTTC TRBJ2-4 NA TRBV7-2 NA 17
CASSQDGVRRDEQYF TGCGCCAGCAGCCAAGATGGAGTGCGTCGCGACGAGCAGTACTTC TRBJ2-7 NA TRBV4-1 NA 15
CASRTNLGYTDTQYF TGTGCCAGCAGGACGAATCTCGGGTACACAGATACGCAGTATTTT TRBJ2-3 NA TRBV6-5 once 15
CASSETRDSSYEQYF TGTGCCAGCAGTGAGACCCGGGACAGCTCCTACGAGCAGTACTTC TRBJ2-7 TRBD1 TRBV25-1 NA 15
CASSPGPGTEAFF TGTGCCAGCAGTCCCGGGCCGGGAACAGAAGCTTTCTTT TRBJ1-1 NA TRBV3-1/TRBV3-2 NA 13
CASSSTGGGQPQHF TGTGCCAGCAGCTCAACAGGGGGCGGTCAGCCCCAGCATTTT TRBJ1-5 TRBD1 TRBV5-6 NA 14
CAISAGERDYNEQFF TGTGCCATCAGTGCCGGGGAGCGGGACTACAATGAGCAGTTCTTC TRBJ2-1 TRBD2 TRBV10-3 NA 15
CATSVGGPQETQYF TGTGCCACCAGTGTAGGGGGACCCCAAGAGACCCAGTACTTC TRBJ2-5 NA TRBV24-1 NA 14
CASSLSLGQGYQPQHF TGTGCCAGCAGTTTAAGTTTGGGACAGGGCTATCAGCCCCAGCATTTT TRBJ1-5 TRBD1 TRBV28 NA 16
CSVEEGTSGRGDTQYF TGCAGCGTTGAAGAAGGGACTAGCGGGCGGGGAGATACGCAGTATTTT TRBJ2-3 TRBD2 TRBV29-1 NA 16
CASSIAGQGAGYEQYF TGTGCCAGTAGTATTGCGGGACAGGGGGCGGGTTACGAGCAGTACTTC TRBJ2-7 TRBD1 TRBV19 NA 16